This entry lists 4 T cell receptor beta chains sequenced from one sample in a study of T cell responses to AZD1222 COVID-19 vaccine. Assay: immunoSEQ multiplex PCR; the TCRdb copy retains only in-frame clones and omits some. The data contain over 150,000 clones, around 88% of them singletons. The starting material was peripheral blood, obtained 28 days after the second AZD1222 dose. These TCRs come from an adult who received the AZD1222 COVID-19 vaccine.

This clone was seen a single time. The rearrangement uses TRBV6-2 or TRBV6-3 and TRBJ1-1; the D is unclear. V was shortened by 2 bases and J by 5 bases, with 15 bases between the two germline ends. Germline CDR1 and CDR2: MNHEY and SVGEGT. The CDR3 is 15 amino acids. The CDR3 protein is CASSYNQALGTEAFF. For the CDR3, the DNA is TGTGCCAGCAGTTACAACCAGGCGTTGGGGACTGAAGCTTTCTTT.

The chain has TRBV6-2 or TRBV6-3 and TRBJ2-3; either TRBD1 or TRBD2 may fit D (5 bases each). Per the germline V gene, CDR1 is MNHEY and CDR2 is SVGEGT. There are 17 residues in the CDR3. Between the trimmed V and J ends, which lost 4 bases and 1 base, there was a span of 18 bases. CDR3 protein: CASSFYSPGPGTDTQYF. As DNA, the CDR3 is TGTGCCAGCAGTTTCTATAGCCCGGGACCCGGCACAGATACGCAGTATTTT.

The chain is built from TRBV3-1 (or the pseudogene TRBV3-2) and TRBJ2-7; no definite D call. Trimming shortened V by 0 bases and J by 3 bases, and 3 bases separated the two germline ends. Per germline, CDR1 LGHDT and CDR2 YNNKEL (reference sequence). CDR3 length equals 12 residues. The CDR3: CASSQEGYEQYF. In DNA, the CDR3 is TGTGCCAGCAGCCAAGAAGGCTACGAGCAGTACTTC.

The chain couples TRBV7-9 to TRBJ2-5; D may be TRBD1 (8 bases). CDR1 and CDR2 (germline): SEHNR, FQNEAQ (reference sequence). V was clipped by 5 bases and J by 4 bases, with 20 bases between them. CDR3 size: 16 residues. The CDR3 here is CASSPGDRGGSETQYF. Written as DNA, the CDR3 is TGTGCCAGCAGCCCGGGCGACAGGGGAGGGTCAGAGACCCAGTACTTC.